Listed below are T cell receptor beta chains from one sample, sequenced in a study of T cell clonotyping in hematopoietic cell transplantation. Assay: immunoSEQ multiplex PCR; the TCRdb copy retains only in-frame clones and omits some. The table lists about 19,000 clones, around 77% of them singletons. Sample: peripheral blood mononuclear cells, taken before stem cell transplant. Source of these receptors: a man in his 60s with acute myeloid leukemia. Some clones in this sample may be carry-over from other donors' samples. Each CDR3 is given with its conserved first and last residue. D genes are given only for firm matches. Size tells how often a clone was seen (once, few, many) or the class of an expanded clone, and some rows leave it out.

clone_size d_call j_call v_call cdr3_nt cdr3_aa
. . TRBJ2-3 TRBV6-6 TGTGCCAGCAGTTACTCCCAGGGGGGAGATACGCAGTATTTT CASSYSQGGDTQYF
. TRBD1 TRBJ1-4 TRBV29-1 TGCAGCGCTTATAAGACAGGGAGGATAGAAAAACTGTTTTTT CSAYKTGRIEKLFF
. . TRBJ2-7 TRBV7-2 TGTGCCAGCAGCTTCCAGGCGGGATCCTACGAGCAGTACTTC CASSFQAGSYEQYF
. . TRBJ1-2 TRBV5-1 TGCGCCAGCAGCCCAAGAGAAACGAGAACCTATGGCTACACCTTC CASSPRETRTYGYTF
. . TRBJ2-7 TRBV5-1 TGCGCCAGCAGCTTCGGGGAGACCCCCTACGAGCAGTACTTC CASSFGETPYEQYF
once TRBD1 TRBJ2-5 TRBV7-6 TGTGCCAGCAGCTTATGGACAGGGGGACAGGAGACCCAGTACTTC CASSLWTGGQETQYF
few . TRBJ1-3 TRBV6-6 TGTGCCAGCTCGGGGGGCCGCGGAAACACCATATATTTT CASSGGRGNTIYF
. . TRBJ1-5 TRBV28 TGTGTCAGCAGTTTAGTCTCAGGGGTTGAGGGTCAGCCCCAGCATTTT CVSSLVSGVEGQPQHF
medium-sized . TRBJ2-2 TRBV4-1 TGCGCCAGCAGGCTCAGCCCGGGGGCCAGCACCGGGGAGCTGTTTTTT CASRLSPGASTGELFF
. . TRBJ1-5 TRBV6-5 TGTGCCAGCAGTTACTCCTGGACAGGCAATCAGCCCCAGCATTTT CASSYSWTGNQPQHF
. TRBD2 TRBJ2-1 TRBV29-1 TGCAGCGTTGAAGGGCGGGGGACCCGCGATGAGCAGTTCTTC CSVEGRGTRDEQFF
. TRBD1 TRBJ2-7 TRBV19 TGTGCCAGTAGTATGGGGACAGGGGTCGACGAGCAGTACTTC CASSMGTGVDEQYF
. . TRBJ1-1 TRBV19 TGTGCCAGTGACGGTAGGGACACCATGAACACTGAAGCTTTCTTT CASDGRDTMNTEAFF
. TRBD1 TRBJ2-3 TRBV5-1 TGCGCCAGCAGCCTTCCGACAGGGCAGGGTCCAGATACGCAGTATTTT CASSLPTGQGPDTQYF
. TRBD1 TRBJ1-2 TRBV10-2 TGCGCCAGCAGTGAGTCGACAGGGAAGGACTACACCTTC CASSESTGKDYTF
few TRBD1 TRBJ1-5 TRBV2 TGTGCCAGCAGCCAGGACAGGGGGCAGCCCCAGCATTTT CASSQDRGQPQHF
. . TRBJ2-1 TRBV7-2 TGTGCCAGCAGCTTAGACTGGGTGGGCCCGAACAATGAGCAGTTCTTC CASSLDWVGPNNEQFF
. TRBD1 TRBJ2-7 TRBV7-8 TGTGCCAGCAGCTTAGAGGCCGGGACAGTCTACGAGCAGTACTTC CASSLEAGTVYEQYF
. . TRBJ2-3 TRBV29-1 TGCAGCGTTGAAGATAGGGACCTCCCGTATGATACGCAGTATTTT CSVEDRDLPYDTQYF
. TRBD1 TRBJ1-4 TRBV9 TGTGCCAGCAGCGTAGATGGGACAGGGGGTGAAAAACTGTTTTTT CASSVDGTGGEKLFF
. . TRBJ2-7 TRBV7-2 TGTGCCAGCAGCTTAGAGAGTAGGGGGGGGCCGGAGCAGTACTTC CASSLESRGGPEQYF
. . TRBJ1-1 TRBV9 TGTGCCAGCAGCGTAGATGGGGATACTGAAGCTTTCTTT CASSVDGDTEAFF
. TRBD1 TRBJ2-7 TRBV19 TGTGCCAGTAGGCCAAGTACCGGGACAGGCTCTGGGGAGCAGTACTTC CASRPSTGTGSGEQYF
few . TRBJ1-2 TRBV7-2 TGTGCCAGCAGCCCGGCCGAGGGGATCGCTAACTATGGCTACACCTTC CASSPAEGIANYGYTF
. TRBD1 TRBJ1-2 TRBV30 TGTGCCTGGAGTGGGGGACAGGGTTTAAGTGGCTACACCTTC CAWSGGQGLSGYTF
. . TRBJ2-5 TRBV27 TGTGCCAGCAGTTTAGGGGACCTCCCCCAGACCCAGTACTTC CASSLGDLPQTQYF
few . TRBJ1-2 TRBV19 TGTGCCAGTAGTATGGGAAGGGGCTATGGCTACACCTTC CASSMGRGYGYTF
. TRBD1 TRBJ2-1 TRBV7-3 TGTGCCAGCAGCATCGGACAGGGGGCCAACAATGAGCAGTTCTTC CASSIGQGANNEQFF
few TRBD2 TRBJ2-5 TRBV11-1 TGTGCCAGCAGCCCTGGGGGGGTCGAGACCCAGTACTTC CASSPGGVETQYF
once . TRBJ2-5 TRBV7-2 TGTGCCAGCAGCTTGGCCAGGAACCAAGAGACCCAGTACTTC CASSLARNQETQYF
. TRBD1 TRBJ2-2 TRBV7-3 TGTGCCAGCAGCACGCAGGGGGCGGGGACCGGGGAGCTGTTTTTT CASSTQGAGTGELFF
. TRBD2 TRBJ2-1 TRBV7-2 TGTGCCAGCAGCTTTCGCCCTCTCGTGACTAGCGGGGGGGCGAGTGAGCAGTTCTTC CASSFRPLVTSGGASEQFF
. . TRBJ2-7 TRBV19 TGTGCCAGTAGTATAGACGCACAGGTTTATGGCGAGCAGTACTTC CASSIDAQVYGEQYF
. . TRBJ1-6 TRBV14 TGTGCCAGCAGCCAACAGGGACTAGCCCTCCACTTT CASSQQGLALHF
. . TRBJ2-7 TRBV7-2 TGTGCCAGCAGCTTAGGGAAAGTATACGAGCAGTACTTC CASSLGKVYEQYF
once TRBD2 TRBJ2-1 TRBV28 TGTGCCAGCAGTTCCGCCCTAGCGGGTTCCTACAATGAGCAGTTCTTC CASSSALAGSYNEQFF
. . TRBJ1-4 TRBV27 TGTGCCAGCAGTTTACATACTAATGAAAAACTGTTTTTT CASSLHTNEKLFF
. TRBD2 TRBJ2-3 TRBV30 TGTGCCTGGAGTGTAAAACTAGCGGGGGCAGATACGCAGTATTTT CAWSVKLAGADTQYF
. . TRBJ1-6 TRBV30 TGTGCCTGGAGTTTGGGACACGATAATTCACCCCTCCACTTT CAWSLGHDNSPLHF
medium-sized . TRBJ1-2 TRBV2 TGTGCCAGCAGAGACCCAGGGGATTCCTATGGCTACACCTTC CASRDPGDSYGYTF
. TRBD1 TRBJ2-3 TRBV27 TGTGCCAGCAGTTTACGACAGGGTACCACAGATACGCAGTATTTT CASSLRQGTTDTQYF
. TRBD1 TRBJ2-1 TRBV6-5 TGTGCCAGCAGTTACGGACAGGGGACTTCCTACAATGAGCAGTTCTTC CASSYGQGTSYNEQFF
. . TRBJ1-2 TRBV10-3 TGTGCCATCAGTGGCATTAGGACGGACCTCTATGGCTACACCTTC CAISGIRTDLYGYTF
. TRBD1 TRBJ1-2 TRBV19 TGTGCCAGTAGTTCACTGACAGGGCCCCTTGGCTACACCTTC CASSSLTGPLGYTF
few TRBD1 TRBJ1-4 TRBV5-4 TGTGCCAGCAGCTTGGGGGACAGGGCATCCGCTAATGAAAAACTGTTTTTT CASSLGDRASANEKLFF
. TRBD1 TRBJ1-6 TRBV6-1 TGTGCCAGCAGTGCCGGGACAGCCACCGAAATCTATAATTCACCCCTCCACTTT CASSAGTATEIYNSPLHF
few . TRBJ1-2 TRBV30 TGTGCCTGGAGTGTACGGGGGGACTATGGCTACACCTTC CAWSVRGDYGYTF
. TRBD1 TRBJ2-3 TRBV10-3 TGTGCCATCAGCAGGACAGGGGTTGAAGATACGCAGTATTTT CAISRTGVEDTQYF
. TRBD1 TRBJ2-7 TRBV10-3 TGTGCCATCAGTGAGTCGTTAGGACAGGGAACCCACGAGCAGTACTTC CAISESLGQGTHEQYF
. . TRBJ1-2 TRBV11-2 TGTGCCAGCAGCAATGAGGACAGACTCTATGGCTACACCTTC CASSNEDRLYGYTF
. . TRBJ1-5 TRBV7-2 TGTGCCAGCAGCCTGGACGGCGCTAGCAATCAGCCCCAGCATTTT CASSLDGASNQPQHF
. . TRBJ2-2 TRBV7-2 TGTGCCAGCAGCTTAAACGGGGCGCAGACCGGGGAGCTGTTTTTT CASSLNGAQTGELFF
. . TRBJ2-7 TRBV6-6 TGTGCCAGCAGTTACTCGTCTGGGAGGGGGTACGAGCAGTACTTC CASSYSSGRGYEQYF
. . TRBJ1-6 TRBV30 TGTGCCTGGAGGGGGGTACGTTCACCCCTCCACTTT CAWRGVRSPLHF
. . TRBJ2-7 TRBV11-1 TGTGCCAGCAGCTTAGTTGGGGGCTACGAGCAGTACTTC CASSLVGGYEQYF
. . TRBJ2-5 TRBV18 TGTGCCAGCTCACCACAGGAAGGGAAAGAGACCCAGTACTTC CASSPQEGKETQYF
. . TRBJ2-2 TRBV7-2 TGTGCCAGCAGCTTAGCGGGAGGTTGGAGCACCGGGGAGCTGTTTTTT CASSLAGGWSTGELFF